This paragraph covers one T cell receptor (beta chain) sequence. The data originate from a study of blood T cell repertoires in COVID-19. Across the whole study: The samples span acute and convalescent COVID-19 from the United States, Italy and Spain. T cells, B-cell-depleted T cells, or PBMCs provided the cDNA or gDNA that served as material.

As originally analysed: Reference gene primer amplification yielded estimated nucleated cell counts. Assay: immunoSEQ multiplex PCR; the TCRdb copy retains only in-frame clones and omits some. The DNA gave D and trimming, while V, J and clone size come from that table. The sample lists some 40,000 clones, 80% to 95% occurring once. This clonotype originated in a man aged 50-59 years with active COVID-19. Sequenced: peripheral blood.

DNA of the CDR3: TGTGCCAGCGGCGCCTGTACAGGGGAAGAGACCCAGTACTTC. Amino acid sequence: CASGACTGEETQYF. This rearrangement joins TRBV7-4 to TRBJ2-5, with 7 bases aligning to TRBD1. The junction had 9 bases not matched to a gene; V was cut back by 8 bases and J by 3 bases. The length of the CDR3 is 14 residues. Germline loops: CDR1 SGHVT, CDR2 SQSDAQ.